The next 29 T cell receptor beta chains were all read from a single sample in a study of vaccination and CD4 T cells after COVID-19. The treatment denotes: roughly 11-day PBMC culture with coronavirus spike peptide pools or control peptides (ViraFEST assay). No antigen has been identified for these receptors. With the Oncomine TCR Beta short-read assay, DNA from cultured CD4+ T cells was sequenced. TCRdb itself ran the PCR reads through MiXCR, one entry per CDR3 protein. Found here are some 11,000 distinct CDR3 sequences, over 65% of them singletons; the top ten hold roughly 13%. The sample consisted of CD4+ T cells from blood, cultured in vitro. Every receptor here comes from a human donor who had recovered from COVID-19.

This clonotype is a singleton in its sample. The CDR3 sequence: CASSLVVTQETQYF. In DNA, the CDR3 is TGTGCCAGCAGCTTAGTGGTGACCCAAGAGACCCAGTACTTC. The V call is TRBV7-2, the J call TRBJ2-5; D is unclear. V gave up 1 base and J gave up 1 base, with 7 bases separating them. Per germline, CDR1 SGHTA and CDR2 FQGNSA. There are 14 residues in the CDR3.

The chain has TRBV28 and TRBJ1-5; 9 bases align to TRBD1. Per germline, CDR1 MDHEN and CDR2 SYDVKM. The CDR3 loop spans 15 amino acids. Losses at the gene ends were 5 bases for V and 2 bases for J; bases not matched to a gene: 4. The CDR3 bases are TGTGCCAGCAGTACTAACAGGGGGCGCAATCAGCCCCAGCATTTT. This translates into CASSTNRGRNQPQHF.

This chain joins TRBV11-3 and TRBJ2-7, with 7 nucleotides matching TRBD2. The J segment lost 2 bases and the V segment lost 2 bases, leaving 6 bases of the junction unmatched. The germline CDR1 and CDR2 sequences are SGHNT and YENEEA. The CDR3 is 15 amino acids. In nucleotides, the CDR3 is TGTGCCAGCAGCTTACGAAGCGGGAAAGCCTACGAGCAGTACTTC. Residues: CASSLRSGKAYEQYF.

The J gene is TRBJ1-2, the V gene TRBV20-1; a weak D match, TRBD1 (6 bases). Germline CDR1 is DFQATT and CDR2 is SNEGSKA (reference sequence). V was trimmed by 2 bases and J by 4 bases, leaving 20 bases between them. The CDR3 is 16 residues long. The CDR3 sequence is CSARLTSGGLVYGYTF. The CDR3 nucleotides read TGCAGTGCTAGACTCACGTCCGGGGGGCTTGTCTATGGCTACACCTTC.

The chain couples TRBV20-1 to TRBJ2-7; D may be TRBD1 or TRBD2 (5 bases each). The CDR3 is 14 residues long. The V and J ends lost 5 bases and 0 bases respectively, with 14 bases between them. Germline lookup yields CDR1 DFQATT and CDR2 SNEGSKA (reference sequence). In nucleotides, the CDR3 is TGCAGTGCTGGGGGAAACACCTACTCCTACGAGCAGTACTTC. This translates into CSAGGNTYSYEQYF.

The V gene is TRBV30, the J gene TRBJ1-1; TRBD1 is a possible D gene (6 bases). Between the trimmed V and J ends, which lost 5 bases and 0 bases, there was a span of 10 bases. In germline, CDR1 is GTSNPN, CDR2 SVGIG (reference sequence). CDR3 length equals 13 residues. This CDR3 reads CAWARQVNTEAFF. The CDR3 DNA follows: TGTGCCTGGGCCAGACAGGTGAACACTGAAGCTTTCTTT.

This clonotype was picked up one time. A read error may explain this, as a much larger clone is one base away. This sequence joins TRBV6-2 or TRBV6-3 and TRBJ1-5; a possible D gene is TRBD1 (6 bases). V shed 10 bases and J shed 0 bases, with 16 bases lying between them. CDR1 and CDR2 from the germline V gene are MNHEY and SVGEGT. The CDR3 totals 15 residues. The CDR3 protein is CANRRDNYSNQPQHF. In DNA, the CDR3 is TGTGCCAACAGGAGGGACAACTATAGCAATCAGCCCCAGCATTTT.

The chain recombines TRBV7-8 with TRBJ1-2; D is possibly TRBD1 (5 bases). The CDR3 extends over 13 amino acids. The germline V gene encodes CDR1 SGHVS and CDR2 FQNEAQ. V lost 4 bases to trimming and J lost 8 bases, with 14 bases between them. CDR3 protein: CASSSKGWGGYTF. The CDR3 nucleotides are TGTGCCAGCAGCTCCAAGGGGTGGGGAGGCTACACCTTC. Combining the CDR3 with reference TRBV7-8 and TRBJ1-2 gives the whole variable domain GAGVSQSPRYKVAKRGQDVALRCDPISGHVSLFWYQQALGQGPEFLTYFQNEAQLDKSGLPSDRFFAERPEGSVSTLKIQRTQQEDSAVYLCASSSKGWGGYTFGSGTRLTVV.

The chain carries TRBV15 and TRBJ2-2, with D unclear. Trimming removed 0 bases at V and 8 bases at J, with 4 bases between. The germline gives CDR1 LNHNV, CDR2 YYDKDF (reference sequence). The length of the CDR3 is 12 residues. The CDR3 reads CATSRDRGELFF. CDR3 bases: TGTGCCACCAGCAGAGACCGAGGGGAGCTGTTTTTT.

This clonotype was counted only a few times. The chain joins TRBV6-1 to TRBJ1-2; no clear D gene. The germline V and J ends were trimmed by 6 bases and 8 bases, with 10 bases remaining between them. The germline V gene encodes CDR1 MNHNS and CDR2 SASEGT. The CDR3 is 11 amino acids. The CDR3 DNA follows: TGTGCCAGCAGCCGCCTGGTAGGCTACACCTTC. The encoded protein is CASSRLVGYTF.

This chain connects TRBV7-9 to TRBJ2-3; 13 nucleotides match TRBD2. The trim removed 5 bases at V and 4 bases at J, leaving 3 bases unmatched. CDR3 size: 15 residues. Germline V gene sequence: CDR1 SEHNR, CDR2 FQNEAQ (reference sequence). The CDR3 protein is CASSTSGRGADTQYF. DNA of the CDR3: TGTGCCAGCAGCACTAGCGGGAGGGGGGCAGATACGCAGTATTTT.

This chain connects TRBV20-1 to TRBJ1-2; D not certain. V lost 8 bases, J lost 0 bases, and 16 bases lay in between. The CDR3 runs to 14 residues. CDR1 is DFQATT and CDR2 is SNEGSKA in the germline V gene (reference sequence). The CDR3 sequence: CSSKFSVANYGYTF. The CDR3 DNA is TGCAGTTCTAAGTTCTCAGTCGCTAACTATGGCTACACCTTC.

The chain combines TRBV7-8 with TRBJ1-5, with D possibly being TRBD1 (5 bases). From germline, CDR1 is SGHVS and CDR2 FQNEAQ. V dropped 5 bases and J dropped 9 bases, with 14 bases sitting between them. The length of the CDR3 is 13 residues. The CDR3 region has the DNA TGTGCCAGCAGCCTCGAACAGGTTTGGCCCCAGCATTTT. Its translation is CASSLEQVWPQHF.

The gene calls are TRBV20-1 and TRBJ2-1, with TRBD2 identical over 8 bases. Germline loops: CDR1 DFQATT, CDR2 SNEGSKA (reference sequence). J gave up 6 bases and V 1 base, and 8 bases lay outside the gene matches. The CDR3 is 15 amino acids. CDR3 nucleotides: TGCAGTGCTAGAGGCAATCTAGCGGGCGCCAATGAGCAGTTCTTC. This codes for CSARGNLAGANEQFF.

This clonotype is termed medium-sized (0.01 to 0.1%). This sequence joins TRBV6-1 and TRBJ2-5; possibly TRBD2 for D (6 bases). This CDR3 is 15 amino acids long. From germline, CDR1 is MNHNS and CDR2 SASEGT. The V and J ends lost 6 bases and 0 bases respectively, with 14 bases between them. CDR3 loop: CASSPLAAYQETQYF. The CDR3 coding sequence is TGTGCCAGCAGCCCTTTAGCGGCATACCAAGAGACCCAGTACTTC.

In this sample, this clonotype turned up a few times. This chain connects TRBV20-1 to TRBJ1-5; D gene ambiguous. CDR3 length: 12 amino acids. Germline V lookup: CDR1 DFQATT, CDR2 SNEGSKA (reference sequence). V lost 8 bases and J 2 bases, leaving 10 bases between the germline ends. This CDR3 reads CSTGRGNQPQHF. The CDR3 coding sequence is TGCAGTACCGGTCGGGGCAATCAGCCCCAGCATTTT.

In its sample, this clonotype ranks as large (0.1 to 1%). The V call is TRBV24-1, the J call TRBJ2-7; 7 positions match TRBD1. V gave up 3 bases and J gave up 2 bases; unmatched junction bases: 6. The CDR3 is made up of 15 amino acids. CDR1 is KGHDR, CDR2 SFDVKD, per germline. CDR3 sequence: CATSDPRDRTYEQYF. The CDR3 nucleotides are TGTGCCACCAGTGATCCTCGGGACAGAACCTACGAGCAGTACTTC.

Concerning this clonotype itself: The junction does not match germline at one end; this may be a read error. V usage is TRBV20-1 and J usage is TRBJ1-6, with a tentative D call TRBD1 (5 bases). The CDR3 is 16 residues long. Per the germline V gene, CDR1 is DFQATT and CDR2 is SNEGSKA (reference sequence). CDR3 residues: CSARSIWDGVNSPLRF. In nucleotides, the CDR3 is TGCAGTGCTAGATCAATCTGGGACGGTGTCAATTCACCCCTCCGCTTT.

This chain links TRBV7-2 with TRBJ2-7, with D uncertain. The CDR3 loop spans 14 amino acids. Germline assignment: CDR1 SGHTA and CDR2 FQGNSA. Trimming removed 1 base from V and 3 bases from J, with 10 bases in between. In nucleotides, the CDR3 is TGTGCCAGCAGCTTAGTATCGCAGGTCTACGAGCAGTACTTC. The encoded protein is CASSLVSQVYEQYF.

This rearrangement joins TRBV20-1 to TRBJ1-6, with 9 bases identical to TRBD1. Germline CDR1 DFQATT, CDR2 SNEGSKA (reference sequence). The CDR3 length is 15 residues. V lost 7 bases and J lost 6; bases outside the gene matches: 10. CDR3 coding DNA: TGCAGTGTAAACCTTGGGACAGGGCTTAATTCACCCCTCCACTTT. Translated, it gives CSVNLGTGLNSPLHF.

V is TRBV6-1 and J is TRBJ2-1; 7 positions agree with TRBD2. CDR3 size: 16 residues. The germline V gene encodes CDR1 MNHNS and CDR2 SASEGT. The V segment lost 4 bases and the J segment 1 base; nucleotides outside the gene matches: 7. The CDR3 nucleotides are TGTGCCAGCAGTGCCCTTAGCGGGCTGTCCTACAATGAGCAGTTCTTC. It yields the protein CASSALSGLSYNEQFF.

The chain recombines TRBV6-2 or TRBV6-3 with TRBJ2-5; 8 nucleotides agree with TRBD2. The CDR3 has 15 amino acids. The germline V gene has CDR1 MNHEY and CDR2 SVGEGT. J gave up 3 bases and V 6 bases, and 9 bases lay outside the gene matches. The CDR3 here is CASSRSGTIKETQYF. In DNA form, the CDR3 reads TGTGCCAGCAGCCGTAGCGGGACCATTAAAGAGACCCAGTACTTC.

The chain combines TRBV20-1 with TRBJ2-5; 9 nucleotides line up with TRBD1. V trimming: 0 bases; J trimming: 4 bases; junction bases outside the gene matches: 3. Germline CDR1 DFQATT, CDR2 SNEGSKA (reference sequence). The CDR3 is 14 residues long. CDR3 loop: CSARETGGGETQYF. The CDR3 coding sequence is TGCAGTGCTAGAGAGACAGGGGGAGGAGAGACCCAGTACTTC.

The genes are TRBV7-2 and TRBJ2-3, with a possible D match to TRBD2 (5 bases). The V gene's germline CDR1 is SGHTA and CDR2 FQGNSA. Between the trimmed V and J ends, which lost 3 bases and 2 bases, there was a span of 12 bases. The CDR3 loop spans 15 amino acids. The DNA for the CDR3 is TGTGCCAGCAGCTTGGTGCAGCGGACCACAGATACGCAGTATTTT. Translating it yields CASSLVQRTTDTQYF.

V gene TRBV28 combines with J gene TRBJ1-5; 9 nucleotides agree with TRBD1. With V trimmed by 7 bases and J by 4 bases, 11 bases remained unmatched. The CDR3 consists of 16 residues. Germline loops: CDR1 MDHEN, CDR2 SYDVKM. The CDR3 DNA sequence: TGTGCCAGCACAATAGACCCAGGACAGGGGAATCAGCCCCAGCATTTT. Translated, it gives CASTIDPGQGNQPQHF. The complete variable domain, with remaining parts taken from reference TRBV28 and TRBJ1-5, reads DVKVTQSSRYLVKRTGEKVFLECVQDMDHENMFWYRQDPGLGLRLIYFSYDVKMKEKGDIPEGYSVSREKKERFSLILESASTNQTSMYLCASTIDPGQGNQPQHFGDGTRLSIL.

V is TRBV7-2 and J is TRBJ2-2; D may be TRBD1 (5 bases). The CDR3 has 14 residues. V shed 1 base and J shed 4 bases, with 7 bases lying between them. The V gene's germline CDR1 is SGHTA and CDR2 FQGNSA. CDR3 residues: CASSLGTTTGELFF. The CDR3 DNA reads as TGTGCCAGCAGCTTAGGGACAACCACCGGGGAGCTGTTTTTT.

The chain combines TRBV20-1 with TRBJ2-3; D might be TRBD1 or TRBD2, each matching 5 bases. Trimming shortened V by 3 bases and J by 5 bases, and 9 bases separated the two germline ends. The CDR3 contains 12 residues. Germline values: CDR1 DFQATT, CDR2 SNEGSKA (reference sequence). The CDR3 spells CSARGDRDTQYF. CDR3 DNA: TGCAGTGCTAGGGGGGATCGAGATACGCAGTATTTT.

V is TRBV6-2 or TRBV6-3 and J is TRBJ1-5, with 7 bases aligning to TRBD1. The trim removed 2 bases at V and 6 bases at J, leaving 4 bases unmatched. CDR1 MNHEY and CDR2 SVGEGT come from the germline V gene. This CDR3 has 14 amino acids. The DNA of the CDR3 is TGTGCCAGCAGTTACCCAGGGGGATTTCAGCCCCAGCATTTT. Translating gives CASSYPGGFQPQHF.

The chain combines TRBV2 with TRBJ2-7, with no clear D. The length of the CDR3 is 16 residues. In germline, CDR1 is SNHLY, CDR2 FYNNEI. The V end was cut by 2 bases, the J end by 3 bases, with 17 bases between. This chain's CDR3 is CASSEFLMDRGYEQYF. The CDR3 DNA is TGTGCCAGCAGTGAATTTCTGATGGACCGTGGCTACGAGCAGTACTTC.